Below, 10 T cell receptor beta chains from the same sample are listed, as sequenced in a study of T cell repertoires in cytomegalovirus infection. TCRdb recomputed calls from the reads with MiXCR, one row per CDR3 protein. Of 600,000 to 800,000 distinct CDR3 sequences in the sample, approximately 25% were seen once. What was sequenced was CD8+ T cells from PBMCs. These receptors were taken from a human donor in good health (CMV status not recorded). Some clones in this sample may be carry-over from other donors' samples.

In this sample, this clonotype turned up many times. This chain connects TRBV7-2 to TRBJ2-5; 14 nucleotides agree with TRBD2. The germline V gene has CDR1 SGHTA and CDR2 FQGNSA. This CDR3 has 16 amino acids. Trimming removed 2 bases from V and 5 bases from J; junction bases left unmatched: 4. CDR3 region: CASSLRLAGGSETQYF. CDR3 nucleotides: TGTGCCAGCAGCTTAAGACTAGCGGGGGGGAGTGAGACCCAGTACTTC.

The table lists this clonotype with a few counts. The rearrangement links TRBV15 to TRBJ2-1; TRBD2 agrees at 8 bases. J was trimmed by 4 bases and V by 3 bases; bases with no gene match: 8. Germline V CDR1 and CDR2: LNHNV, YYDKDF (reference sequence). This CDR3 region has 16 residues. CDR3 loop: CATSRLTSGSYNEQFF. The CDR3 coding sequence is TGTGCCACCAGCAGGCTCACTAGCGGATCTTACAATGAGCAGTTCTTC.

The gene calls are TRBV20-1 and TRBJ2-2; D call uncertain. In germline, CDR1 is DFQATT, CDR2 SNEGSKA (reference sequence). Trimming removed 0 bases from V and 4 bases from J, with 18 bases in between. The CDR3 covers 17 residues. The DNA of the CDR3 is TGCAGTGCTAGAGATCGGAGAGATACGCGAGGCACCGGGGAGCTGTTTTTT. Encoded protein: CSARDRRDTRGTGELFF.

The chain carries TRBV28 and TRBJ2-1; tentatively, D is TRBD2 (7 bases). The CDR3 is 15 residues long. Between the trimmed V and J ends, which lost 6 bases and 7 bases, there was a span of 19 bases. Germline-derived CDR1 and CDR2 are MDHEN and SYDVKM. The CDR3 region is CASSSLRGRENEQFF. In nucleotides, the CDR3 is TGTGCCAGCAGCTCTCTAAGGGGGAGGGAAAATGAGCAGTTCTTC.

This chain joins TRBV28 and TRBJ2-1; 7 bases map to TRBD2. The trim removed 1 base at V and 5 bases at J, leaving 8 bases unmatched. CDR3 size: 16 residues. CDR1 and CDR2 from the germline V gene are MDHEN and SYDVKM. CDR3 protein: CASSLLGQRGDNEQFF. The CDR3 DNA reads TGTGCCAGCAGTTTATTAGGGCAGCGGGGCGACAATGAGCAGTTCTTC.

In this sample, this clonotype turned up many times. The J gene is TRBJ1-1, the V gene TRBV4-1; no definite D call. This CDR3 region has 15 residues. V lost 0 bases, J lost 1 base, and 9 bases lay in between. The germline gives CDR1 MGHRA, CDR2 YSYEKL. In DNA form, the CDR3 reads TGCGCCAGCAGCCAAGACGACCTGGGGAACACTGAAGCTTTCTTT. As protein: CASSQDDLGNTEAFF.

This clonotype was found a few times. This rearrangement joins TRBV10-2 to TRBJ1-1; D is undetermined. This CDR3 comprises 14 residues. Germline V gives CDR1 WSHSY, CDR2 SAAADI. The V end was cut by 7 bases, the J end by 0 bases, with 12 bases between. The CDR3 loop is CASTSSRVNTEAFF. The DNA of the CDR3 is TGCGCCAGCACCTCAAGTAGGGTGAACACTGAAGCTTTCTTT.

This clonotype was recorded many times. The chain is built from TRBV6-5 and TRBJ2-7; a possible D gene is TRBD2 (7 bases). There are 15 residues in the CDR3. Trimming cost V 7 bases and J 3 bases, with 19 bases left between them. The germline CDR1 and CDR2 sequences are MNHEY and SVGAGI. Here the CDR3 reads CASTPGGRSNYEQYF. For the CDR3, the DNA is TGTGCCAGCACCCCCGGGGGGCGGTCTAACTACGAGCAGTACTTC.

This clonotype occurred many times. The chain employs TRBV7-2 and TRBJ2-1; D is uncertain. The length of the CDR3 is 13 residues. CDR1 is SGHTA and CDR2 is FQGNSA in the germline V gene. Trimming removed 2 bases at V and 3 bases at J, with 5 bases between. The CDR3 here is CASSLYDYNEQFF. DNA of the CDR3: TGTGCCAGCAGCTTATACGACTACAATGAGCAGTTCTTC. Filled out from reference TRBV7-2 and TRBJ2-1, the complete variable domain reads GAGVSQSPSNKVTEKGKDVELRCDPISGHTALYWYRQSLGQGLEFLIYFQGNSAPDKSGLPSDRFSAERTGGSVSTLTIQRTQQEDSAVYLCASSLYDYNEQFFGPGTRLTVL.

In its sample, this clonotype was seen a few times. DNA for the CDR3: TGTGCCAGCAGTTTAGGGACCTCTGACACTGAAGCTTTCTTT. Its protein is CASSLGTSDTEAFF. The rearrangement uses TRBV6-5 and TRBJ1-1; D possibly corresponds to TRBD1 (5 bases). V lost 4 bases, J lost 3 bases, and 12 bases lay in between. The CDR3 is 14 residues long. Germline CDR1 is MNHEY and CDR2 is SVGAGI.